This is a list of T cell receptor beta chains from one sample in a study of T cells in localized non-small cell lung cancer. The assay was immunoSEQ multiplex PCR, and TCRdb's table has in-frame clones only and misses some. Of 65,000 or so clones listed, 80% to 90% are singletons. Sequenced here: PBMCs, sampled before any cancer treatment. The receptor set was obtained from a man between 40 and 70 years old with stage II lung adenocarcinoma. Both conserved end residues are part of each CDR3. Fields, in order: V gene, D gene, J gene, clone size, CDR3 DNA, CDR3 protein. A D gene is named only where the DNA matches it firmly. Clone size is stated in some rows and not others, as once, few, many or a class when expanded.

TRBV7-9,.,TRBJ2-7,.,TGTGCCAGCAGCTTAGTTCGGAGCCCAGGTGACGAGCAGTACTTC,CASSLVRSPGDEQYF
TRBV9,.,TRBJ2-3,.,TGTGCCAGCACCCCCCGCGGGGACTTCGGAGATACGCAGTATTTT,CASTPRGDFGDTQYF
TRBV18,.,TRBJ1-5,.,TGTGCCAGCTCACCCACGGGAAGGGAGGATCAGCCCCAGCATTTT,CASSPTGREDQPQHF
TRBV6-1,TRBD2,TRBJ2-1,.,TGTGCCAGCCGGACAAGTAGCGGGGGGTACAATGAGCAGTTCTTC,CASRTSSGGYNEQFF
TRBV30,TRBD2,TRBJ2-5,.,TGTGCCTGGAGTGTAGATCCACGGACTAGAGGGACCCAGTACTTC,CAWSVDPRTRGTQYF
TRBV7-9,.,TRBJ2-3,.,TGTGCCAGCAGGCACTGGCAGGGGAAAGATACGCAGTATTTT,CASRHWQGKDTQYF
TRBV6-1,.,TRBJ2-1,.,TGTGCCAGCAGTGACCGGGGATTCGGAAATGAGCAGTTCTTC,CASSDRGFGNEQFF
TRBV5-1,TRBD1,TRBJ2-3,.,TGCGCCAGCAGCTTCGACGGGACAGCGCAGTATTTT,CASSFDGTAQYF
TRBV5-1,.,TRBJ1-1,.,TGCGCCAGCATGAGGACGGGTGGGAACACTGAAGCTTTCTTT,CASMRTGGNTEAFF
TRBV4-1,TRBD2,TRBJ2-1,.,TGCGCCAGCAGCCAAGATTCGCGGGAGTCCTACAATGAGCAGTTCTTC,CASSQDSRESYNEQFF
TRBV7-2,.,TRBJ1-2,.,TGTGCCAGCAGCTCCATGGCCAGGGTGGGTGGCTACACCTTC,CASSSMARVGGYTF
TRBV11-2,.,TRBJ2-7,.,TGTGCCAGCAGCTTAGCCCGCTACGAGCAGTACTTC,CASSLARYEQYF
TRBV5-6,.,TRBJ2-5,.,TGTGCCAGCAGCTTGCTTTCGAGAGGGGAGACCCAGTACTTC,CASSLLSRGETQYF
TRBV30,.,TRBJ1-4,.,TGTGCCTGGAGTGCTCTTAGCGAAAAACTGTTTTTT,CAWSALSEKLFF
TRBV27,TRBD1,TRBJ1-1,.,TGTGCCAGCAAGCAGGGGGTGGGGACTGAAGCTTTCTTT,CASKQGVGTEAFF
TRBV9,.,TRBJ1-1,.,TGTGCCAGCAGCGTAGAGTGGAACACTGAAGCTTTCTTT,CASSVEWNTEAFF
TRBV18,.,TRBJ2-2,.,TGTGCCAGCTCACCCGACGGGGAGCTGTTTTTT,CASSPDGELFF
TRBV29-1,TRBD1,TRBJ2-5,.,TGCAGCGGGAACAGGGGTCAAGAGACCCAGTACTTC,CSGNRGQETQYF
TRBV30,.,TRBJ2-7,.,TGTGCCTGGAGCTCAGGGGGGCCCGGGAGACACTTC,CAWSSGGPGRHF
TRBV18,TRBD1,TRBJ2-1,few,TGTGCCAGCTCACCCCAACAGGGGAGCTTCTACAATGAGCAGTTCTTC,CASSPQQGSFYNEQFF
TRBV30,.,TRBJ2-1,.,TGTGCCTGGAGTCCCTCGCAACGGCTGGATCTGCAGTTCTTC,CAWSPSQRLDLQFF
TRBV7-3,.,TRBJ2-1,.,TGTGCCAGCAGCTCCCAGCCTCAGAATGAGCAGTTCTTC,CASSSQPQNEQFF
TRBV10-3,.,TRBJ1-5,.,TGTGCCATCAGTGTAGGGCCCAGCAATCAGCCCCAGCATTTT,CAISVGPSNQPQHF
TRBV7-3,.,TRBJ2-4,.,TGTGCCAGCAGCCCGGGGAGGGGACAGAACATTCAGTACTTC,CASSPGRGQNIQYF
TRBV7-9,.,TRBJ2-1,.,TGTGCCAGCAGCTTAGCCCGGGGGACCTACAATGAGCAGTTCTTC,CASSLARGTYNEQFF
TRBV5-4,TRBD2,TRBJ2-7,.,TGTGCCAGCAGCCCGGGACTAGCGATCGGATACGAGCAGTACTTC,CASSPGLAIGYEQYF
TRBV29-1,.,TRBJ1-5,.,TGCAGCGTTGATCTCAGGGCATGCAATCAGCCCCAGCATTTT,CSVDLRACNQPQHF
TRBV30,.,TRBJ2-5,.,TGTGCCTGGAATCTCTTGGGGGAAGAGACCCAGTACTTC,CAWNLLGEETQYF
TRBV2,.,TRBJ1-2,.,TGTGCCAGCAAAGAGGGGCAGGATGGCTACACCTTC,CASKEGQDGYTF
TRBV2,.,TRBJ2-3,once,TGTGCCAGCAGCCAATCCAGGGGGGAGGGCACAGATACGCAGTATTTT,CASSQSRGEGTDTQYF
TRBV6-6,.,TRBJ2-4,.,TGTGCCACCTCTCAGGAGGGCAACATTCAGTACTTC,CATSQEGNIQYF
TRBV19,.,TRBJ1-2,.,TGTGCCAGTAGGCCGCAGGGGCAGGGGGGCTACACCTTC,CASRPQGQGGYTF
TRBV7-9,TRBD1,TRBJ2-7,.,TGTGCCAGCAGCTTAGGTGGACAGGGAAGCGAGCAGTACTTC,CASSLGGQGSEQYF
TRBV10-3,TRBD2,TRBJ2-1,.,TGTGCCATCAGCCCGAGGCGGGAGGGAGATGAGCAGTTCTTC,CAISPRREGDEQFF
TRBV6-5,.,TRBJ2-3,.,TGTGCCAGCAGTTACTTCGGAACAGATACGCAGTATTTT,CASSYFGTDTQYF
TRBV4-2,TRBD1,TRBJ1-1,.,TGTGCCAGCAGCACCGGACAGGGCGTGGGTTTGAACACTGAAGCTTTCTTT,CASSTGQGVGLNTEAFF
TRBV5-1,.,TRBJ2-3,.,TGCGCCAGCAGCCCGGGAGATACGCAGTATTTT,CASSPGDTQYF
TRBV5-6,.,TRBJ2-7,.,TGTGCCAGCAGCCCTGACAGGTCCTCCTCCTACGAGCAGTACTTC,CASSPDRSSSYEQYF
TRBV5-1,.,TRBJ2-1,.,TGCGCCAGCAGCGCGCGGGAAGGGGGAAACAATGAGCAGTTCTTC,CASSAREGGNNEQFF
TRBV5-8,TRBD1,TRBJ1-2,many,TGTGCCAGCCCTTATCTAGGGACAGGAATTTCCTATGGCTACACCTTC,CASPYLGTGISYGYTF
TRBV7-9,.,TRBJ2-3,few,TGTGCCAGCAGCTTAGCGGCGGCTACCCCCGAGCAGTATTTT,CASSLAAATPEQYF
TRBV30,.,TRBJ2-7,.,TGTGCCTGGAGTAAGACAGCTCTCTACGAGCAGTACTTC,CAWSKTALYEQYF
TRBV30,.,TRBJ2-7,.,TGTGCCTGGAGTAACGGCCCACCACCCTACGAGCAGTACTTC,CAWSNGPPPYEQYF
TRBV29-1,.,TRBJ2-1,.,TGCAGCGTGGATAAGAGTAGGCTCGGATACAATGAGCAGTTCTTC,CSVDKSRLGYNEQFF
TRBV7-6,.,TRBJ1-1,.,TGTGCCAGCAGCCCCCGAGGGTGGGGGGACACTGAAGCTTTCTTT,CASSPRGWGDTEAFF
TRBV27,TRBD1,TRBJ1-1,few,TGTGCCAGCAGTTTATCGGCAGGGGGCCGGACTGAAGCTTTCTTT,CASSLSAGGRTEAFF
TRBV4-3,.,TRBJ1-1,.,TGCGCCAGCAGCTACGGGACCGAGAACACTGAAGCTTTCTTT,CASSYGTENTEAFF
TRBV12-5,.,TRBJ2-1,medium-sized,TGTGCTAGTGCTAACCTCGGCGAGCAGTTCTTC,CASANLGEQFF
TRBV2,.,TRBJ2-7,.,TGTGCCAGCAGTGGGGGGCTAGGGGGGGAGCAGTACTTC,CASSGGLGGEQYF
TRBV6-5,TRBD1,TRBJ1-1,.,TGTGCCAGCAGTTACCTGGACAGGTTGAACACTGAAGCTTTCTTT,CASSYLDRLNTEAFF
TRBV6-6,.,TRBJ2-7,.,TGTGCCAGCAGTTTTCAGGGGCTCTCCTACGAGCAGTACTTC,CASSFQGLSYEQYF
TRBV10-3,TRBD2,TRBJ2-7,.,TGTGCCATAGGACTAGCGGGCTACGAGCAGTACTTC,CAIGLAGYEQYF
TRBV5-5,.,TRBJ1-2,.,TGTGCCAGCTTGTCTCACGGGGAAGGCTATGGCTACACCTTC,CASLSHGEGYGYTF
TRBV5-1,.,TRBJ1-1,.,TGCGCCAGCAGCGCTCCTACAACCGACCTCCGGAGCACTGAAGCTTTCTTT,CASSAPTTDLRSTEAFF
TRBV14,TRBD2,TRBJ2-3,.,TGTGCCAGCAGCCCGAGGGGAGGGAGAACAGATACGCAGTATTTT,CASSPRGGRTDTQYF
TRBV11-2,TRBD1,TRBJ2-7,few,TGTGCCAGCAGCCACTACAGGCGGGGACAGGGCTCCTACGAGCAGTACTTC,CASSHYRRGQGSYEQYF
TRBV19,.,TRBJ2-1,.,TGTGCCAGTAGTATAACGGGAGTGCCCTCCTACAATGAGCAGTTCTTC,CASSITGVPSYNEQFF
TRBV20-1,.,TRBJ2-7,.,TGCAGTGCTAGAGAGAACTACGAGCAGTACTTC,CSARENYEQYF
TRBV29-1,TRBD1,TRBJ1-1,once,TGCAGCGTTCGAAATCCGGGACAGGCGAACACTGAAGCTTTCTTT,CSVRNPGQANTEAFF